Following are 13 T cell receptor beta chains from one sample sequenced in a study of STAT5B mutations in CD4+ large granular lymphocyte leukemia. Clones were read by immunoSEQ multiplex PCR, and TCRdb kept only the in-frame ones, dropping some. This sample has some 30,000 clones, with 70% to 90% found just once. Sequenced sample: CD4+ T cells from blood buffy coats. These receptor sequences come from a human donor in good health.

The chain is built from TRBV14 and TRBJ2-3; D unclear. This CDR3 is built from 13 residues. Trimming removed 4 bases at V and 4 bases at J, with 9 bases between. The V gene's germline CDR1 is SGHDN and CDR2 FVKESK. As DNA, the CDR3 is TGTGCCAGCAGCCGGTACCGCTCAGATACGCAGTATTTT. Amino acids: CASSRYRSDTQYF.

This sequence joins TRBV29-1 and TRBJ1-1; D call uncertain. The V end lost 4 bases, the J end lost 0 bases, and 9 bases lay between the germline ends. Looked up from germline, CDR1 is SQVTM and CDR2 is ANQGSEA. This CDR3 has 13 residues. CDR3 sequence (DNA): TGCAGCGTTGCTCCCGGAATGAACACTGAAGCTTTCTTT. It specifies CSVAPGMNTEAFF.

V and J are TRBV28 and TRBJ2-7; TRBD2 might be the D (7 bases). The CDR3 has 13 residues. Germline CDR1 MDHEN, CDR2 SYDVKM. Between the trimmed V and J ends, which lost 7 bases and 6 bases, there was a span of 16 bases. CDR3 sequence reads: CASIRGGLVEQYF. CDR3 nucleotides: TGTGCCAGCATTAGGGGGGGTCTGGTCGAGCAGTACTTC.

The chain combines TRBV4-1 with TRBJ2-1; 8 bases are shared with TRBD2. The CDR3 extends over 14 amino acids. CDR1 is MGHRA, CDR2 YSYEKL, per germline. V lost 4 bases, J lost 7 bases, and 6 bases stayed unmatched. CDR3: CASSRGLVANEQFF. In nucleotides, the CDR3 is TGCGCCAGCAGCCGGGGACTAGTGGCGAATGAGCAGTTCTTC.

V and J are TRBV7-2 and TRBJ2-1; TRBD2 agrees at 11 bases. Germline values: CDR1 SGHTA, CDR2 FQGNSA. The CDR3 covers 15 residues. The V gene end was trimmed by 5 bases and the J gene end by 4 bases; junction bases not matched to a gene: 4. The CDR3 region is CASSGASGRYNEQFF. The CDR3 DNA follows: TGTGCCAGCAGCGGTGCTAGCGGGAGGTACAATGAGCAGTTCTTC.

The chain couples TRBV7-2 to TRBJ2-7; possibly TRBD2 for D (6 bases). The V end lost 6 bases, the J end lost 7 bases, and 25 bases lay between the germline ends. The CDR3 runs 16 residues. Per germline, CDR1 SGHTA and CDR2 FQGNSA. CDR3 sequence: CASSLHPPGRLEEQYF. CDR3 sequence (DNA): TGTGCCAGCAGTCTACATCCCCCGGGGAGGCTGGAAGAGCAGTACTTC. Based on the CDR3 plus reference TRBV7-2 and TRBJ2-7, the full variable domain is GAGVSQSPSNKVTEKGKDVELRCDPISGHTALYWYRQSLGQGLEFLIYFQGNSAPDKSGLPSDRFSAERTGGSVSTLTIQRTQQEDSAVYLCASSLHPPGRLEEQYFGPGTRLTVT.

The chain couples TRBV27 to TRBJ2-6, with TRBD2 matching over 11 bases. With 4 bases clipped from V and 4 bases from J, the junction kept 9 bases outside the gene matches. Per the germline V gene, CDR1 is MNHEY and CDR2 is SMNVEV (reference sequence). This CDR3 contains 18 residues. The CDR3 spells CASSSIAGGLPGANVLTF. Here the CDR3 DNA reads TGTGCCAGCAGTTCCATAGCGGGAGGGCTTCCCGGGGCCAACGTCCTGACTTTC.

Only a few counts were recorded for this clone. The chain has TRBV30 and TRBJ1-5, with TRBD1 as a possible D gene (5 bases). Trimming left V 2 bases short and J 6 bases short, with 11 bases between. In germline, CDR1 is GTSNPN, CDR2 SVGIG (reference sequence). This CDR3 contains 13 residues. The CDR3 DNA sequence: TGTGCCTGGAGTAGTGGGGGGAGTCAGCCCCAGCATTTT. It encodes CAWSSGGSQPQHF.

This clone has only a few counts. The V gene is TRBV4-1, the J gene TRBJ1-5; D not certain. The CDR3 covers 15 residues. Germline CDR1 reads MGHRA; CDR2 reads YSYEKL. Trimming removed 1 base at V and 3 bases at J, with 10 bases between. The CDR3 region has the DNA TGCGCCAGCAGCCAAGGTCGTACCTTCAATCAGCCCCAGCATTTT. This codes for CASSQGRTFNQPQHF.

This clone was picked up a small number of times. The rearrangement links TRBV30 to TRBJ1-2, with 10 bases that match TRBD1. The junction had 6 bases not matched to a gene; V was cut back by 6 bases and J by 2 bases. Germline lookup yields CDR1 GTSNPN and CDR2 SVGIG (reference sequence). The CDR3 runs to 14 residues. CDR3 DNA sequence: TGTGCCTGCACTACGGGACAGGGGAACTATGGCTACACCTTC. Amino acid sequence: CACTTGQGNYGYTF. The variable domain in full, with the rest retrieved from reference TRBV30 and TRBJ1-2, is SQTIHQWPATLVQPVGSPLSLECTVEGTSNPNLYWYRQAAGRGLQLLFYSVGIGQISSEVPQNLSASRPQDRQFILSSKKLLLSDSGFYLCACTTGQGNYGYTFGSGTRLTVV.

J is TRBJ1-5 and V is TRBV4-3; no reliable D call. CDR1 LGHNA and CDR2 YSLEER come from the germline V gene. The V end was cut by 2 bases, the J end by 3 bases, with 8 bases between. The CDR3 length is 14 residues. This CDR3 is CASSQFAANQPQHF. The DNA for the CDR3 is TGCGCCAGCAGCCAATTTGCGGCCAATCAGCCCCAGCATTTT.

The rearrangement joins TRBV7-9 to TRBJ2-5, with D maybe TRBD1 (6 bases). The germline V gene has CDR1 SEHNR and CDR2 FQNEAQ (reference sequence). The ends were cut back, 4 bases at V and 3 bases at J, with 9 bases in the middle. CDR3 length: 13 residues. For the CDR3, the DNA is TGTGCCAGCAGCTCCGGACAGAAAGAGACCCAGTACTTC. Amino acids: CASSSGQKETQYF. Using reference TRBV7-9 and TRBJ2-5 for the parts outside the CDR3, the full variable domain is DTGVSQNPRHKITKRGQNVTFRCDPISEHNRLYWYRQTLGQGPEFLTYFQNEAQLEKSRLLSDRFSAERPKGSFSTLEIQRTEQGDSAMYLCASSSGQKETQYFGPGTRLLVL.

This clone was observed a handful of times. The rearrangement joins TRBV10-3 to TRBJ1-5; D is perhaps TRBD1 (5 bases). Per the germline V gene, CDR1 is ENHRY and CDR2 is SYGVKD. CDR3 size: 13 residues. Trimming removed 4 bases from V and 5 bases from J, with 9 bases in between. The CDR3 nucleotides read TGTGCCATCAGTGGAGGGGATTATCAGCCCCAGCATTTT. Translated: CAISGGDYQPQHF.